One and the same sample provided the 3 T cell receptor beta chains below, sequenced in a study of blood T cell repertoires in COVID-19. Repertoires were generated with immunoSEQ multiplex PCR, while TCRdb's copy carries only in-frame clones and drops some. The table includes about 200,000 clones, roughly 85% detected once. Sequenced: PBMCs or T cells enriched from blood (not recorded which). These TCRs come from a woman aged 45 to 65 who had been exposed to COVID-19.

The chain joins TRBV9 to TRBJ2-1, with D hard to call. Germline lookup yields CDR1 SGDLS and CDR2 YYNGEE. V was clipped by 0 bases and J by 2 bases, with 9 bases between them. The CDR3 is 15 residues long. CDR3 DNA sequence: TGTGCCAGCAGCGTAGGGTTTGGCACCTACAATGAGCAGTTCTTC. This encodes CASSVGFGTYNEQFF.

The chain's CDR3 is CATTPRGVNTEAFF. CDR3 bases: TGTGCCACCACCCCTCGGGGAGTGAACACTGAAGCTTTCTTT. The V gene is TRBV6-2 or TRBV6-3, the J gene TRBJ1-1; no reliable D call. The V end lost 10 bases, the J end lost 0 bases, and 15 bases lay between the germline ends. The CDR3 has 14 amino acids. Germline V gene sequence: CDR1 MNHEY, CDR2 SVGEGT.

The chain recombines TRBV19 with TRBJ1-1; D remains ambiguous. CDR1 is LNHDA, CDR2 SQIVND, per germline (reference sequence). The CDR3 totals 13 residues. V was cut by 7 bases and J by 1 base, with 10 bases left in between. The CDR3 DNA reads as TGTGCCAGTAAATCCCGTTGGAACACTGAAGCTTTCTTT. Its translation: CASKSRWNTEAFF.